The T cell receptor (beta chain) described here comes from a study of blood T cell repertoires in COVID-19. Trimming at V came to 9 bases and at J to 6 bases, leaving 11 bases not matched to a gene. Germline lookup yields CDR1 MNHNY and CDR2 SVGAGI (reference sequence). This CDR3 region has 14 residues. Sequenced by immunoSEQ multiplex PCR; TCRdb stores in-frame clones only, minus some. The data show about 530,000 clones, about 88% seen once. The material sequenced was peripheral blood. This clonotype originated in a woman in her forties or fifties with COVID-19, enrolled during active disease. The gene calls are TRBV6-6 and TRBJ1-5; 7 bases agree with TRBD1. The CDR3 nucleotides are TGTGCCAGTTCGACAGGGCGGGGAGGTCAGCCCCAGCATTTT. It yields the protein CASSTGRGGQPQHF.